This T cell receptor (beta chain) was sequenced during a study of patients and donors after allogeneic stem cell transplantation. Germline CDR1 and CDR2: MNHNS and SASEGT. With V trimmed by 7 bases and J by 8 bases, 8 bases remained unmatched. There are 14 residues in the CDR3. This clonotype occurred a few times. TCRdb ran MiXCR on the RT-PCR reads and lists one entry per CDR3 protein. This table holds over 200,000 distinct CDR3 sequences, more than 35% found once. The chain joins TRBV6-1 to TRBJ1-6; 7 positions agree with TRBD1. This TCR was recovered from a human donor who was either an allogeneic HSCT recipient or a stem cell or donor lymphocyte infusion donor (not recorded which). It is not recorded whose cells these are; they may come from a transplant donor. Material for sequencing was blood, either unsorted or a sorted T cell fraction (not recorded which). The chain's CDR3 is CASTNGQVDSPLHF. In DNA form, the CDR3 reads TGTGCCAGCACCAACGGACAGGTGGATTCACCCCTCCACTTT.